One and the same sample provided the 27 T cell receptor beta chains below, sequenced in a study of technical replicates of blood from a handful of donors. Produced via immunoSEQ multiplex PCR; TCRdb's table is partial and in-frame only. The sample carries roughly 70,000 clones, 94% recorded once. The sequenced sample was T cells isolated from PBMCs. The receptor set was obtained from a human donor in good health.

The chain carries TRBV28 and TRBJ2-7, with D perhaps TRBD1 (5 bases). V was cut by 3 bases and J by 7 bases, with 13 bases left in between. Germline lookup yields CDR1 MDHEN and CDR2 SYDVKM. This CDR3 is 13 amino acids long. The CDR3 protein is CASSLSPQGEQYF. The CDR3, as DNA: TGTGCCAGCAGTTTGTCCCCCCAGGGAGAGCAGTACTTC.

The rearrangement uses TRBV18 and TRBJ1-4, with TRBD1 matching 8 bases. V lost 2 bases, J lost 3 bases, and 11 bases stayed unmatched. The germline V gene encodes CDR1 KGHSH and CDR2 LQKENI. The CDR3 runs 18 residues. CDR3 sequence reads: CASSPGDRFVDANEKLFF. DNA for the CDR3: TGTGCCAGCTCACCAGGGGACAGGTTCGTCGATGCTAATGAAAAACTGTTTTTT.

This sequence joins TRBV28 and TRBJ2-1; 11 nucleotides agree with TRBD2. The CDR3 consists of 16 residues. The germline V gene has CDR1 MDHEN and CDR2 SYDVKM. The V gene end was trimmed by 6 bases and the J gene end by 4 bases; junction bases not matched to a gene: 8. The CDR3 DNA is TGTGCCAGCAGCCTTAGACTAGCGGGAAGGTACAATGAGCAGTTCTTC. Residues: CASSLRLAGRYNEQFF.

The CDR3 nucleotides are TGTGCCAGCAGCTTAGGGGCACTTGGCAATGAGCAGTTCTTC. It is translated as CASSLGALGNEQFF. This sequence joins TRBV7-3 and TRBJ2-1; tentatively, D is TRBD1 (5 bases). Germline V gene data show CDR1 as SGHTA and CDR2 as FQGTGA. The CDR3 extends over 14 amino acids. Trimming shortened V by 2 bases and J by 6 bases, and 11 bases separated the two germline ends.

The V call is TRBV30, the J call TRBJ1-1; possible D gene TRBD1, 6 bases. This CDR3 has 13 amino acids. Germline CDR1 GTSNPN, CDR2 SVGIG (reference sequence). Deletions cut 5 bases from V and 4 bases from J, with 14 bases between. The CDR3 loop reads CAWLPGQVTEAFF. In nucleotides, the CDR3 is TGTGCCTGGCTTCCGGGACAAGTCACTGAAGCTTTCTTT.

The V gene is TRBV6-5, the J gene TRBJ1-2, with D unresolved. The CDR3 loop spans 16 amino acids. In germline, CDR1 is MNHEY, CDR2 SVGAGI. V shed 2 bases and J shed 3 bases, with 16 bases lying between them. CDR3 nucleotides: TGTGCCAGCAGTTACACCGGAGGACCTTTCGACTATGGCTACACCTTC. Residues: CASSYTGGPFDYGYTF.

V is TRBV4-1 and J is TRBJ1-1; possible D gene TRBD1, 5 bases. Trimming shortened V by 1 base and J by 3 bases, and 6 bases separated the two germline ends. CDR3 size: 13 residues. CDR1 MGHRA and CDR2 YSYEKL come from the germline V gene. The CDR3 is CASSQVGDTEAFF. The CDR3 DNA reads TGCGCCAGCAGCCAAGTAGGGGACACTGAAGCTTTCTTT.

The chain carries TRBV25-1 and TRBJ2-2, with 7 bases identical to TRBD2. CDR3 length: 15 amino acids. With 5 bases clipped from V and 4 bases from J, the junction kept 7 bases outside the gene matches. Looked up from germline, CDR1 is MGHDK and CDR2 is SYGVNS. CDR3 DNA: TGTGCCAGCAGTCCCGCCGGGACTACCACCGGGGAGCTGTTTTTT. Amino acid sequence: CASSPAGTTTGELFF.

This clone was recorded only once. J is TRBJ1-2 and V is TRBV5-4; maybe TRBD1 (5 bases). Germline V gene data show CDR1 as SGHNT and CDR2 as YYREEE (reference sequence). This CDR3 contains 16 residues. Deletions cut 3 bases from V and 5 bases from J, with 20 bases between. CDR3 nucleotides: TGTGCCAGCAGCTGGAATTCCCACACAGGACCGTATGGCTACACCTTC. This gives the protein CASSWNSHTGPYGYTF.

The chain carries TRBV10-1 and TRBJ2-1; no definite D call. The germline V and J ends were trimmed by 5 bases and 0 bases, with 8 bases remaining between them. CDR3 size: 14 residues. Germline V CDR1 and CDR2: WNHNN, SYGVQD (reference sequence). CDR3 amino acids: CASSRSGSYNEQFF. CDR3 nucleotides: TGCGCCAGCAGTAGGAGTGGCTCCTACAATGAGCAGTTCTTC.

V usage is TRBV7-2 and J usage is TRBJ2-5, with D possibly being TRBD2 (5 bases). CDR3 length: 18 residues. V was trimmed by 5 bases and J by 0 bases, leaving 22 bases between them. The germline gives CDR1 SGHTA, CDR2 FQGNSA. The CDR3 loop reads CASSPMILAYLYQETQYF. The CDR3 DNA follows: TGTGCCAGCAGCCCCATGATCTTAGCGTACTTGTACCAAGAGACCCAGTACTTC. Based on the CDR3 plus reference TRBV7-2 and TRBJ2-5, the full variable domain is GAGVSQSPSNKVTEKGKDVELRCDPISGHTALYWYRQSLGQGLEFLIYFQGNSAPDKSGLPSDRFSAERTGGSVSTLTIQRTQQEDSAVYLCASSPMILAYLYQETQYFGPGTRLLVL.

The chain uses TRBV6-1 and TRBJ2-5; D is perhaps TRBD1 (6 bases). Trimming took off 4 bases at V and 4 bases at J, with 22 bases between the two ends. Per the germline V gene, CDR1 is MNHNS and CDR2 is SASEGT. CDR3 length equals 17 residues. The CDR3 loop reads CASSGVDPGQPTETQYF. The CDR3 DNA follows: TGTGCCAGCAGTGGTGTTGATCCGGGACAACCTACAGAGACCCAGTACTTC.

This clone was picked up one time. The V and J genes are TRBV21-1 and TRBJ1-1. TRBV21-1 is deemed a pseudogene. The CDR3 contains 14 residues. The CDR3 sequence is CASSKPAVNTEAFF. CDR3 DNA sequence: TGTGCCAGCAGCAAACCAGCGGTGAACACTGAAGCTTTCTTT.

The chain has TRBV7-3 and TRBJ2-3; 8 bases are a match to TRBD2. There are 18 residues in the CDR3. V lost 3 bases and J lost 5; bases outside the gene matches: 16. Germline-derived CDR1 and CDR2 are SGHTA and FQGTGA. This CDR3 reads CASSLGTGAGGSIDTQYF. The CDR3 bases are TGTGCCAGCAGCTTGGGAACCGGCGCGGGAGGATCGATAGATACGCAGTATTTT.

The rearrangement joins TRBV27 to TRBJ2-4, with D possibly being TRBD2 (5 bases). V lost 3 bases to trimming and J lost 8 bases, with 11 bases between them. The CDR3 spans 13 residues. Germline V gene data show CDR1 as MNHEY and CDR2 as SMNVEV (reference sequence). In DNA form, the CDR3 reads TGTGCCAGCAGTTTGGCGGGCGCGGACATTCAGTACTTC. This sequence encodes CASSLAGADIQYF.

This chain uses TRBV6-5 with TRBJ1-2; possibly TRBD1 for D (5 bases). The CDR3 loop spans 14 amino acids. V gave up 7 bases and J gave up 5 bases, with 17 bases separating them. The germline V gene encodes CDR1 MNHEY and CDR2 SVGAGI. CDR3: CASTQGGARYGYTF. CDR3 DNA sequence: TGTGCCAGCACTCAGGGAGGGGCGCGGTATGGCTACACCTTC.

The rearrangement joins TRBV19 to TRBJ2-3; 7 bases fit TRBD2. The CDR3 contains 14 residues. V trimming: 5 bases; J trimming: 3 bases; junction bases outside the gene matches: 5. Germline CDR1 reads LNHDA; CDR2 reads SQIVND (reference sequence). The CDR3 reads CASSSREGTDTQYF. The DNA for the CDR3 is TGTGCCAGTAGTTCGAGGGAGGGAACAGATACGCAGTATTTT.

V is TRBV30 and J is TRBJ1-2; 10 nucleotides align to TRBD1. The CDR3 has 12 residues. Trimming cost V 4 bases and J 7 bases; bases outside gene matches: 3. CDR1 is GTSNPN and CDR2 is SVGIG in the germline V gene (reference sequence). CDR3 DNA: TGTGCCTGGACGGGACAGGGGTTTGGCTACACCTTC. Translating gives CAWTGQGFGYTF.

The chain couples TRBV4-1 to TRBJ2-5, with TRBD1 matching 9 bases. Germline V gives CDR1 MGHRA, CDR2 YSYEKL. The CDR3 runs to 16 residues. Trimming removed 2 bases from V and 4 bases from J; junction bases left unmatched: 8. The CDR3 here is CASSQHPGQGLETQYF. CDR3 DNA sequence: TGCGCCAGCAGCCAACATCCGGGACAGGGTCTAGAGACCCAGTACTTC.

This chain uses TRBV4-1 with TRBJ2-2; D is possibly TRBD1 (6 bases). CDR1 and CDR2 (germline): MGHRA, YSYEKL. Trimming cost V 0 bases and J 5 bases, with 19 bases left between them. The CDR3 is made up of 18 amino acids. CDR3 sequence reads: CASSQESDLGARTGELFF. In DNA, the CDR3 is TGCGCCAGCAGCCAAGAAAGCGATTTGGGGGCAAGGACCGGGGAGCTGTTTTTT.

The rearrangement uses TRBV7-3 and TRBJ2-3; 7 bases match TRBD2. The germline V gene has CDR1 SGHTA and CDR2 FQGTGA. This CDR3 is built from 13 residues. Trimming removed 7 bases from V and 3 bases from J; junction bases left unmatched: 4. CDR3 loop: CASNGGRTDTQYF. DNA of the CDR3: TGTGCCAGCAACGGGGGGAGGACAGATACGCAGTATTTT.

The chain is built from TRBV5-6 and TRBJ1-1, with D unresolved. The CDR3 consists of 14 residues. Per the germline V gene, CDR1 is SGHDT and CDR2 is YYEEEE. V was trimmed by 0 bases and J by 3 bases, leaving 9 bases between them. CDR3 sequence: CASSLAGRYTEAFF. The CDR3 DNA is TGTGCCAGCAGCTTGGCTGGCCGCTACACTGAAGCTTTCTTT.

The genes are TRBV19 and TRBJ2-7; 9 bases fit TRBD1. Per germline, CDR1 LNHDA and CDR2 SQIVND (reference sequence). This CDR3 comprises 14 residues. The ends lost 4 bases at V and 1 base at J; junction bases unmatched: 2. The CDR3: CASSSGTGSYEQYF. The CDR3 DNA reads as TGTGCCAGTAGTAGCGGGACAGGGTCCTACGAGCAGTACTTC.

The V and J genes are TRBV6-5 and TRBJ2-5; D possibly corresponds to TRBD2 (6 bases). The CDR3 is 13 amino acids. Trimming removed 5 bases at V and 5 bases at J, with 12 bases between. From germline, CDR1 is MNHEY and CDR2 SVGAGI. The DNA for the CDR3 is TGTGCCAGCAGTCTGGGGGGTGCGGAGACCCAGTACTTC. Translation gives CASSLGGAETQYF.

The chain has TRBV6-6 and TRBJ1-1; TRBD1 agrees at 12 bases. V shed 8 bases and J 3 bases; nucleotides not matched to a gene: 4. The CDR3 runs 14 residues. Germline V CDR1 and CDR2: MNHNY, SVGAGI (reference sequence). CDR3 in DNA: TGTGCCAGCGGGACAGGGGGCCGGTACACTGAAGCTTTCTTT. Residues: CASGTGGRYTEAFF.

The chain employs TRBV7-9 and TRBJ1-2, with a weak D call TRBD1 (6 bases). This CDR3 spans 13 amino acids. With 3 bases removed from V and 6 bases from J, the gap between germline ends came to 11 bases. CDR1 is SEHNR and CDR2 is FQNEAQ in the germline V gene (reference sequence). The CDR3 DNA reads TGTGCCAGCAGCTTCGAGGACAGCGATGGCTACACCTTC. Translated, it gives CASSFEDSDGYTF.

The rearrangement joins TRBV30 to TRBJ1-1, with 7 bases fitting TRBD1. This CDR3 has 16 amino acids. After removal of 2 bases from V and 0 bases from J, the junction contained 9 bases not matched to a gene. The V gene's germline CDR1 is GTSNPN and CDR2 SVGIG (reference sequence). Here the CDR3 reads CAWSHEGAYLNTEAFF. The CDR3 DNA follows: TGTGCCTGGAGTCATGAGGGGGCGTATCTGAACACTGAAGCTTTCTTT.